This T cell receptor beta chain derives from a study of shared clonotypes between healthy human individuals. Study-wide points: Clonotypes which were not shared had lower generation probabilities than clonotypes that all four donors shared. Larger estimated richness was generally seen in naive subsets than in memory subsets.

Germline-derived CDR1 and CDR2 are MNHEY and SMNVEV (reference sequence). V was clipped by 6 bases and J by 2 bases, with 14 bases between them. The CDR3 has 14 amino acids. Authors' processing steps: Junction-only immunoSEQ sequences carried no quality scores, so filtering differed. Assay used: immunoSEQ multiplex PCR; TCRdb lists only in-frame clones, some missing. That table is the source of V, J and clone size, and D and trimming were worked out from the DNA. Of hundreds of thousands of clones in the sample, roughly 95% were seen once. About this clone itself: The antigen is undetermined.

Only CD45RO-negative cells positively selected for CCR7 counted as naive CD8 cells, so terminally differentiated effector memory CD45RA+ cells were excluded. V is TRBV27 and J is TRBJ2-7; TRBD1 is a possible D gene (5 bases). The sequence came from a woman aged 25 to 39 in good health. Material: naive CD8+ T cells sorted from blood. The CDR3 here is CASSLRVEAYEQYF. The CDR3 DNA reads as TGTGCCAGCAGCCTCAGGGTAGAAGCCTACGAGCAGTACTTC.